This T cell receptor beta chain was obtained from a study of T cells in Graves' hyperthyroidism and ophthalmopathy (dated by TCRdb to about 2019). For the study in its entirety: Peripheral blood samples were taken at initial diagnosis, before any treatment was given. To identify distinguishing TCR V-J signatures, a discovery cohort of around 98 patients was used, comprising under 45 with Graves' ophthalmopathy and 57 with stable Graves' hyperthyroidism. In addition, the study compared T-cell repertoires in thyroid tissue and in blood from about six Graves' hyperthyroidism patients. According to the paper, TCR Vbeta CDR3 sequencing was carried out on over 130 peripheral blood samples, which came from more than 40 ophthalmopathy, around 74 hyperthyroidism and some 17 progressor patients. The 100 discovery patients were randomly split 7:3 into training and test sets. Whether ophthalmopathy could be predicted prospectively was tested in an independent validation cohort made up of fewer than 20 hyperthyroidism patients plus 17 patients who later progressed to ophthalmopathy. Following sampling, methimazole starting at 30 mg daily was given to hyperthyroidism patients, and high-dose intravenous methylprednisolone was given to ophthalmopathy patients.

Moderately to severely active disease, a Clinical Activity Score of at least 3, a NOSPECS grade of at least 4, and a duration under 3 months were present in ophthalmopathy patients. Patients with uncontrolled infections, other autoimmune diseases, pregnancy or lactation were excluded. Clinical symptoms, serum thyroxine and TRAb, thyroid ultrasound, and orbital computed tomography formed the basis for the diagnoses. PBMCs were separated from approximately 10 ml of fresh peripheral blood using Ficoll-Paque density gradient centrifugation. Total RNA was extracted with Trizol reagent, and quality was checked on an Agilent 2100 Bioanalyzer. V is shortened by 7 bases, J by 5 bases, and the region joining them spans 12 bases. In the germline V gene, CDR1 corresponds to MGHDK and CDR2 to SYGVNS. Counted from cysteine to phenylalanine, this CDR3 has 13 amino acids. Solely the CDR3 DNA is kept, with 39 bases framed from the first base.

TCR beta CDR3 regions were amplified from RNA transcripts. A first-round RT-PCR of the TCR CDR3 used the HTBI primer set with the Qiagen OneStep RT-PCR kit. Libraries were constructed in a second round of multiplex PCR, after which size selection and purification were carried out. Libraries were sequenced paired-end with 100 bp reads on an Illumina HiSeq2000. From the authors' description of their analysis: SOAPnuke was used to process the raw data, with reads discarded if the reads contained adapters or uncalled bases, had a mean Phred below 15, or lacked an exact constant-primer or identifier match. COPE v1.2.5 was used to merge the high-quality paired reads, and each unique nucleotide sequence was defined as a clonotype. Clonotypes were aligned to IMGT TRBV, TRBD and TRBJ reference segments using MiTCR v1.1. The analysis was restricted to V-J combinations with a frequency above 0.0001, which together covered 99% to 99.2% of the repertoires. The TCS score was defined as F50 (clonal expansion) divided by E x V (chaos), with BLOSUM62-based TCRdist calculated between CDR3 peptides within each V-J. Welch's t-statistics and random forest reduced fewer than 550 V-J features to 13, which were used in a naive Bayes classifier (R e1071). Through fastp at Q25 and MiXCR, TCRdb rebuilt clones from the public reads, retaining in-frame beta chains. Duplicate CDR3 protein sequences are folded into a single record with the most common DNA and genes. These V and J calls rely on TCRdb rather than the paper's analysis. This sample gives roughly 280,000 distinct CDR3 sequences in total; over 15% of them show up just once. The top ten clones comprise approximately 60% of the sample.

Findings and caveats that apply to the study as a whole: A 13 V-J signature model separated ophthalmopathy from stable hyperthyroidism, with roughly 88% sensitivity and 81% to 83% specificity in cross-validation and 80%/75% in testing. During validation, the model predicted progression to ophthalmopathy a median of around 6 months ahead of onset, with approximately 70% sensitivity and 72% to 80% specificity. Blood samples also contained most of the expanded thyroid clonotypes (frequency above 0.001), which suggests that blood repertoires may reflect thyroid immune responses. No statistical method was used to fix the sample size in advance, and group allocation was not hidden from the investigators.

About this clonotype itself: No antigen is known for it. There are no base qualities to consult, and no much larger clone falls within one base.

The sequence was collected from a woman aged 55-70 years with Graves' ophthalmopathy. The specimen was blood. Recombination joined TRBV25-1 with TRBJ1-3; the D gene cannot be named for sure. The CDR3 region: CASTSHYRNTIYF. DNA sequence: TGTGCCAGCACCTCACATTATCGAAACACCATATATTTT.